These 19 T cell receptor beta chains originate from one sample sequenced in a study of cytomegalovirus exposure and HLA in healthy donors. The PCR employed 60 Vbeta primers together with 13 Jbeta primers. Some clones are missing from TCRdb's copy, which holds only in-frame ones; the method was immunoSEQ multiplex PCR. The sample has 85,000 to 120,000 clones, roughly 80% seen once. Sample: PBMCs. The receptors derive from a man aged 40-55 years in good health and CMV-seronegative.

Of note for this clone: An end of the junction does not agree with germline; a read error may underlie this. The J gene is TRBJ1-3, the V gene TRBV7-9; TRBD1 aligns across 10 bases. Per the germline V gene, CDR1 is SEHNR and CDR2 is FQNEAQ (reference sequence). The CDR3 runs 18 residues. This CDR3 reads CSSSYWMGQGRFGNTIYF. The CDR3 DNA sequence: TGTTCCAGCAGTTATTGGATGGGACAGGGGAGGTTTGGAAACACCATATATTTT.

V usage is TRBV11-2 and J usage is TRBJ2-5; 7 positions agree with TRBD2. The CDR3 runs to 13 residues. V shed 5 bases and J 3 bases; nucleotides not matched to a gene: 3. The germline gives CDR1 SGHAT, CDR2 FQNNGV. DNA of the CDR3: TGTGCCAGCAGCCAAGGACTAGAAGAGACCCAGTACTTC. The encoded protein is CASSQGLEETQYF.

A single count supports this clone. V is TRBV2 and J is TRBJ2-7, with 12 bases lining up with TRBD1. Germline loops: CDR1 SNHLY, CDR2 FYNNEI. Trimming cost V 4 bases and J 5 bases; bases outside gene matches: 6. The length of the CDR3 is 15 residues. The CDR3 DNA reads as TGTGCCAGCAGTGTGGGACAGGGGGCAGCAAACGAGCAGTACTTC. This sequence encodes CASSVGQGAANEQYF.

The chain links TRBV21-1 to TRBJ1-2; the table's TRBD1 call for D was not verified on the DNA. TRBV21-1 is noted as a pseudogene. CDR3 length: 13 residues. The CDR3 region is CASRDRVNYGYTF. DNA of the CDR3: TGTGCCAGCAGAGACAGGGTCAACTATGGCTACACCTTC.

The chain combines TRBV27 with TRBJ2-3; TRBD2 matches 8 bases. The CDR3 covers 14 residues. Germline assignment: CDR1 MNHEY and CDR2 SMNVEV (reference sequence). V lost 6 bases to trimming and J lost 2 bases; unmatched junction nucleotides: 4. CDR3: CASRNSGVTDTQYF. CDR3 sequence (DNA): TGTGCCAGCAGAAATAGCGGGGTCACAGATACGCAGTATTTT.

This clone was counted once. The genes are TRBV6-1 and TRBJ2-2; a weak D match, TRBD1 (6 bases). V was pared by 6 bases and J by 3 bases, with 8 bases between. Germline CDR1 MNHNS, CDR2 SASEGT. The CDR3 length is 13 residues. The CDR3 sequence is CASRGQYTGELFF. For the CDR3, the DNA is TGTGCCAGCAGAGGACAGTACACCGGGGAGCTGTTTTTT.

This clone turned up a few times. The chain joins TRBV5-6 to TRBJ2-6; 10 bases line up with TRBD2. The CDR3 sequence is 18 residues long. The germline V gene has CDR1 SGHDT and CDR2 YYEEEE. V lost 5 bases to trimming and J lost 0 bases; unmatched junction nucleotides: 8. The CDR3 region is CASRASGLAVSGANVLTF. In nucleotides, the CDR3 is TGTGCCAGCAGGGCCAGTGGACTAGCGGTCTCTGGGGCCAACGTCCTGACTTTC.

Points on this clone: The junction departs from the called germline gene at one end, perhaps through a read error. The chain has TRBV28 and TRBJ1-1, with TRBD1 as a possible D gene (5 bases). Per germline, CDR1 MDHEN and CDR2 SYDVKM. This CDR3 is 12 amino acids long. The CDR3 DNA sequence: TGTGCCACCACTGTTTCCGGGACTGATGCTTTCTTT. It encodes CATTVSGTDAFF.

The chain carries TRBV19 and TRBJ1-2; weak D call: TRBD1 (6 bases). This CDR3 region has 14 residues. Trimming took off 3 bases at V and 4 bases at J, with 12 bases between the two ends. Germline CDR1 LNHDA, CDR2 SQIVND (reference sequence). Here the CDR3 DNA reads TGTGCCAGTAGTATTGAGGGGGACACCTATGGCTACACCTTC. It translates to CASSIEGDTYGYTF.

The rearrangement links TRBV29-1 to TRBJ1-1; D remains unclear. The germline V and J ends were trimmed by 2 bases and 0 bases, with 7 bases remaining between them. Germline V CDR1 and CDR2: SQVTM, ANQGSEA. The CDR3 spans 13 residues. The CDR3 sequence is CSVERAVNTEAFF. The CDR3 DNA is TGCAGCGTTGAACGCGCTGTGAACACTGAAGCTTTCTTT.

This clone was seen a handful of times. The CDR3 sequence is CASADRTSYNEQFF. As DNA, the CDR3 is TGTGCCAGTGCTGACAGAACCTCCTACAATGAGCAGTTCTTC. This chain joins TRBV19 and TRBJ2-1, with D possibly being TRBD1 (5 bases). CDR3 size: 14 residues. V gave up 8 bases and J gave up 0 bases, with 11 bases separating them. Germline V gene lookup returns CDR1 LNHDA and CDR2 SQIVND (reference sequence).

The J gene is TRBJ2-3, the V gene TRBV6-1, with D perhaps matching TRBD2 (6 bases). V gave up 7 bases and J gave up 1 base, with 15 bases separating them. The CDR3 is 15 residues long. CDR1 and CDR2 from the germline V gene are MNHNS and SASEGT. DNA of the CDR3: TGTGCCAGCACCGGCAATGGCGGGGGCACAGATACGCAGTATTTT. It specifies CASTGNGGGTDTQYF.

There are a few counts of this clone. The gene calls are TRBV18 and TRBJ2-7, with D perhaps matching TRBD1 (6 bases). The CDR3 consists of 14 residues. Trimming pared 6 bases from V and 6 bases from J, leaving 18 bases between. Germline V gene data show CDR1 as KGHSH and CDR2 as LQKENI. For the CDR3, the DNA is TGTGCCAGCTCCCTGACCCTCGACAGGAGCGAGCAGTACTTC. This sequence encodes CASSLTLDRSEQYF.

The rearrangement joins TRBV7-2 to TRBJ2-3, with D possibly TRBD2 on 6 matching bases. Germline assignment: CDR1 SGHTA and CDR2 FQGNSA. V lost 5 bases and J 4 bases, leaving 16 bases between the germline ends. This CDR3 is built from 15 residues. As DNA, the CDR3 is TGTGCCAGCAGCCGGCGGCGGACTAATCCAGATACGCAGTATTTT. It yields the protein CASSRRRTNPDTQYF.

The rearrangement joins TRBV6-1 to TRBJ2-7; maybe TRBD2 (6 bases). The germline V and J ends were trimmed by 2 bases and 6 bases, with 20 bases remaining between them. There are 16 residues in the CDR3. Per germline, CDR1 MNHNS and CDR2 SASEGT. The CDR3 DNA is TGTGCCAGCAGTGAAAGGAGGGTCACCTTCGGAGGCGAGCAGTACTTC. Translation gives CASSERRVTFGGEQYF.

This clone was counted a few times. The chain has TRBV10-3 and TRBJ1-5; 8 nucleotides align to TRBD1. The V segment lost 2 bases and the J segment 11 bases; nucleotides outside the gene matches: 11. CDR1 is ENHRY, CDR2 SYGVKD, per germline. The CDR3 contains 15 residues. CDR3 sequence reads: CAISEGTGDLQAQHF. In DNA form, the CDR3 reads TGTGCCATCAGTGAGGGGACAGGAGATTTACAAGCCCAGCATTTT.

V usage is TRBV7-2 and J usage is TRBJ1-2, with D perhaps matching TRBD1 (6 bases). V was clipped by 6 bases and J by 4 bases, with 15 bases between them. The CDR3 consists of 14 residues. Germline V gene data show CDR1 as SGHTA and CDR2 as FQGNSA. This CDR3 reads CASRRKADSYGYTF. CDR3 DNA: TGTGCCAGCAGACGAAAAGCGGACAGCTATGGCTACACCTTC.

The chain has TRBV6-1 and TRBJ2-7; TRBD1 matches 8 bases. V was clipped by 6 bases and J by 4 bases; unmatched bases: 5. Germline assignment: CDR1 MNHNS and CDR2 SASEGT. The CDR3 runs 13 residues. Written as DNA, the CDR3 is TGTGCCAGCAGGGACAGGGACCGGTACGAGCAGTACTTC. Translating gives CASRDRDRYEQYF.

The chain couples TRBV7-6 to TRBJ2-3, with a weak D call TRBD1 (5 bases). V lost 1 base and J lost 6, with 5 bases in between. CDR3 length: 12 residues. Per the germline V gene, CDR1 is SGHVS and CDR2 is FNYEAQ. In DNA form, the CDR3 reads TGTGCCAGCAGCTTAGACAGGGATACGCAGTATTTT. Protein product: CASSLDRDTQYF.